The entry that follows covers one TCR beta chain sequence. This specimen comes from a study of long-term antiretroviral therapy in people with HIV. The V gene end was trimmed by 0 bases and the J gene end by 3 bases; junction bases not matched to a gene: 4. Germline V CDR1 and CDR2: LGHNA, YSLEER. There are 16 residues in the CDR3. Run at survey level, the immunoSEQ assay was version v3.0. Profiled with immunoSEQ multiplex PCR; TCRdb holds only in-frame clones, not every one. This sample has around 20,000 clones, with about three quarters found just once. The chain combines TRBV4-3 with TRBJ2-2; 7 bases agree with TRBD1. This receptor was identified in a woman between 40 and 50 years old with HIV. This specimen was unsorted PBMCs, taken at the start of antiretroviral therapy, before treatment. The CDR3, as DNA: TGCGCCAGCAGCCAAGATATAGGGGGCTACACCGGGGAGCTGTTTTTT. It translates to CASSQDIGGYTGELFF.